The 10 T cell receptor beta chains below all came from one sample that was sequenced in a study of vaccination and CD4 T cells after COVID-19. Treatment defined: roughly 11-day PBMC culture with coronavirus spike peptide pools or control peptides (ViraFEST assay). The Oncomine TCR Beta short-read assay sequenced DNA from cultured CD4+ T cells. TCRdb processed the PCR reads anew with MiXCR; each CDR3 protein has one entry. The sample contains 10,000 to 15,000 distinct CDR3 sequences, about three quarters of which appear only once. Their antigen targets remain unknown. The sequencing sample was made of CD4+ T cells from blood, cultured in vitro. Receptor source: a human donor who had recovered from COVID-19.

Of note for this clonotype: A read error may produce the germline difference seen at one junction end. V usage is TRBV7-6 and J usage is TRBJ2-5; possibly TRBD2 for D (5 bases). This CDR3 spans 15 amino acids. The germline CDR1 and CDR2 sequences are SGHVS and FNYEAQ. The CDR3 DNA sequence: TGTGCTAGCAGCTTAGCGAATCTAGCCGGGGAGACCCAGTACTTC. This codes for CASSLANLAGETQYF.

V is TRBV12-3 or TRBV12-4 and J is TRBJ2-3, with TRBD2 as a possible D gene (5 bases). The CDR3 covers 13 residues. Trimming stripped 5 bases from V and 6 bases from J, with 12 bases between. CDR3 in DNA: TGTGCCAGCAGTCCCCCCCCGGGGGATACGCAGTATTTT. Translation: CASSPPPGDTQYF.

The CDR3 nucleotides are TGTGCCAGCAGCTTACTCTCCAAGGGAAATTCACCCCTCCACTTT. This translates into CASSLLSKGNSPLHF. The V and J genes are TRBV7-3 and TRBJ1-6; D remains unclear. Germline CDR1 is SGHTA and CDR2 is FQGTGA. The CDR3 contains 15 residues. V lost 2 bases, J lost 7 bases, and 12 bases lay in between. The whole variable domain, remainder taken from reference TRBV7-3 and TRBJ1-6, is GAGVSQTPSNKVTEKGKYVELRCDPISGHTALYWYRQSLGQGPEFLIYFQGTGAADDSGLPNDRFFAVRPEGSVSTLKIQRTERGDSAVYLCASSLLSKGNSPLHFGNGTRLTVT.

The chain recombines TRBV6-2 or TRBV6-3 with TRBJ2-1; 8 nucleotides agree with TRBD2. Germline CDR1 reads MNHEY; CDR2 reads SVGEGT. The CDR3 covers 14 residues. V lost 0 bases to trimming and J lost 15 bases; unmatched junction nucleotides: 10. DNA of the CDR3: TGTGCCAGCAGTTACTCGAAGGTAGCGGGATCAGGGTTCTTC. It yields the protein CASSYSKVAGSGFF.

The J gene is TRBJ1-5, the V gene TRBV7-2; 8 bases are shared with TRBD1. This CDR3 has 16 residues. Per germline, CDR1 SGHTA and CDR2 FQGNSA. J was trimmed by 6 bases and V by 1 base; bases with no gene match: 8. The CDR3 loop is CASSLGRTGNTQPQHF. In nucleotides, the CDR3 is TGTGCCAGCAGCTTAGGTAGGACAGGGAATACTCAGCCCCAGCATTTT. Full variable domain (remainder filled in from reference TRBV7-2 and TRBJ1-5): GAGVSQSPSNKVTEKGKDVELRCDPISGHTALYWYRQSLGQGLEFLIYFQGNSAPDKSGLPSDRFSAERTGGSVSTLTIQRTQQEDSAVYLCASSLGRTGNTQPQHFGDGTRLSIL.

The genes are TRBV29-1 and TRBJ1-4, with a possible D match to TRBD1 (5 bases). Germline assignment: CDR1 SQVTM and CDR2 ANQGSEA. This CDR3 has 12 amino acids. Deletions cut 4 bases from V and 3 bases from J, with 6 bases between. CDR3 region: CSVVGPNEKLFF. The CDR3 DNA reads TGCAGCGTTGTGGGACCTAATGAAAAACTGTTTTTT.

The chain combines TRBV19 with TRBJ2-1, with D perhaps being TRBD1 or TRBD2 (5 bases each). The length of the CDR3 is 15 residues. Trimming pared 4 bases from V and 2 bases from J, leaving 12 bases between. Germline V gene sequence: CDR1 LNHDA, CDR2 SQIVND (reference sequence). The DNA of the CDR3 is TGTGCCAGTAGTAGGAATCGAGGGGCCTACAATGAGCAGTTCTTC. Protein product: CASSRNRGAYNEQFF.

The chain employs TRBV7-9 and TRBJ1-3; TRBD1 aligns across 11 bases. The V gene's germline CDR1 is SEHNR and CDR2 FQNEAQ (reference sequence). J lost 0 bases, V lost 5 bases, and 24 bases had no gene match. The CDR3 has 23 residues. The CDR3 is CASSPSRTGGSYTLYRSGNTIYF. The CDR3 DNA reads as TGTGCCAGCAGCCCCTCCCGGACAGGGGGCTCCTACACCCTGTACCGCTCTGGAAACACCATATATTTT. The variable domain in full, with the rest retrieved from reference TRBV7-9 and TRBJ1-3, is DTGVSQNPRHKITKRGQNVTFRCDPISEHNRLYWYRQTLGQGPEFLTYFQNEAQLEKSRLLSDRFSAERPKGSFSTLEIQRTEQGDSAMYLCASSPSRTGGSYTLYRSGNTIYFGEGSWLTVV.

This sequence joins TRBV20-1 and TRBJ1-4; 8 bases align to TRBD1. Germline V lookup: CDR1 DFQATT, CDR2 SNEGSKA (reference sequence). V shed 6 bases and J 8 bases; nucleotides not matched to a gene: 8. The CDR3 spans 13 residues. The DNA for the CDR3 is TGCAGTGCCCAGGACAGGGTCCTCGAAAAACTGTTTTTT. Its protein product is CSAQDRVLEKLFF.

The rearrangement links TRBV25-1 to TRBJ1-5; TRBD1 matches at 7 bases. Germline assignment: CDR1 MGHDK and CDR2 SYGVNS. With 4 bases clipped from V and 1 base from J, the junction kept 4 bases outside the gene matches. CDR3 length: 15 amino acids. The CDR3 spells CASSAEGASNQPQHF. Here the CDR3 DNA reads TGTGCCAGCAGTGCTGAGGGGGCGAGCAATCAGCCCCAGCATTTT.